These 14 T cell receptor beta chains came from one sample sequenced in a study of response to subunit inactivated influenza vaccine. From the RT-PCR reads, TCRdb called clonotypes with MiXCR, one entry per CDR3 protein. This sample yields around 650,000 distinct CDR3 sequences, of which more than 15% are seen a single time; 9.5% to 13% belongs to the top ten. Sequencing was performed on PBMCs from blood, taken 11 to 12 days after vaccination. Receptors originate from a man aged 50 to 59 who received an inactivated influenza vaccine.

The chain couples TRBV14 to TRBJ1-2; tentatively, D is TRBD1 (5 bases). Looked up from germline, CDR1 is SGHDN and CDR2 is FVKESK. The CDR3 covers 12 residues. V was shortened by 4 bases and J by 6 bases, with 9 bases between the two germline ends. CDR3: CASSPGADGYTF. The CDR3 nucleotides are TGTGCCAGCAGCCCTGGGGCCGATGGCTACACCTTC.

This clonotype has only a few counts. The rearrangement links TRBV7-3 to TRBJ2-2, with D possibly TRBD1 on 6 matching bases. Trimming pared 5 bases from V and 4 bases from J, leaving 14 bases between. The CDR3 consists of 15 residues. The germline V gene has CDR1 SGHTA and CDR2 FQGTGA. The CDR3 nucleotides are TGTGCCAGCAGCCCCCAGGGGACGAGCACCGGGGAGCTGTTTTTT. This codes for CASSPQGTSTGELFF.

The rearrangement joins TRBV5-1 to TRBJ2-5, with 12 bases identical to TRBD1. With 5 bases clipped from V and 5 bases from J, the junction kept 7 bases outside the gene matches. CDR3 length: 15 residues. CDR1 and CDR2 (germline): SGHRS, YFSETQ. DNA of the CDR3: TGCGCCAGCAGTACCGGGACAGGGGGCCAGGAGACCCAGTACTTC. Its translation is CASSTGTGGQETQYF.

The sample holds a few counts of this clonotype. The chain combines TRBV7-2 with TRBJ2-7; D unclear. V was clipped by 5 bases and J by 2 bases, with 13 bases between them. Germline-derived CDR1 and CDR2 are SGHTA and FQGNSA. There are 14 residues in the CDR3. The CDR3 bases are TGTGCCAGCAGCGCTCGACGGAACACCTACGAGCAGTACTTC. It specifies CASSARRNTYEQYF.

This clonotype turned up a few times. This rearrangement joins TRBV20-1 to TRBJ1-2; possibly TRBD1 for D (5 bases). Germline assignment: CDR1 DFQATT and CDR2 SNEGSKA (reference sequence). V was pared by 6 bases and J by 4 bases, with 12 bases between. This CDR3 spans 12 amino acids. CDR3 DNA: TGCAGTGCAAGGCAGGGAAGCTATGGCTACACCTTC. Translating it yields CSARQGSYGYTF.

This clonotype was seen at least ten times. The rearrangement uses TRBV27 and TRBJ2-7; D remains ambiguous. Germline CDR1 and CDR2: MNHEY and SMNVEV (reference sequence). V shed 1 base and J shed 7 bases, with 2 bases lying between them. This CDR3 comprises 10 residues. The CDR3 sequence is CASSLWEQYF. Here the CDR3 DNA reads TGTGCCAGCAGTTTATGGGAGCAGTACTTC.

This clonotype was detected only a few times. The CDR3 region has the DNA TGTGCCAGCAGCCAACACAGAGCACAGGAGACCCAGTACTTC. It encodes CASSQHRAQETQYF. The V call is TRBV14, the J call TRBJ2-5, with D unresolved. V was cut by 2 bases and J by 5 bases, with 12 bases left in between. Looked up from germline, CDR1 is SGHDN and CDR2 is FVKESK. The CDR3 totals 14 residues. Drawing the rest from reference TRBV14 and TRBJ2-5, the complete variable domain is EAGVTQFPSHSVIEKGQTVTLRCDPISGHDNLYWYRRVMGKEIKFLLHFVKESKQDESGMPNNRFLAERTGGTYSTLKVQPAELEDSGVYFCASSQHRAQETQYFGPGTRLLVL.

This clonotype was picked up many times. This chain uses TRBV7-2 with TRBJ2-1; D unresolved. This CDR3 is 14 amino acids long. The ends were cut back, 1 base at V and 2 bases at J, with 6 bases in the middle. The germline CDR1 and CDR2 sequences are SGHTA and FQGNSA. In DNA form, the CDR3 reads TGTGCCAGCAGCTTAGGTAGGGCCTACAATGAGCAGTTCTTC. This codes for CASSLGRAYNEQFF.

The genes are TRBV27 and TRBJ2-1; the match to TRBD2 covers 10 bases. CDR3 size: 14 residues. The junction had 5 bases not matched to a gene; V was cut back by 3 bases and J by 9 bases. CDR1 and CDR2 from the germline V gene are MNHEY and SMNVEV (reference sequence). The CDR3 reads CASSLLAGVGEQFF. The CDR3 coding sequence is TGTGCCAGCAGTTTGCTAGCGGGAGTAGGTGAGCAGTTCTTC.

The chain has TRBV20-1 and TRBJ1-2; perhaps TRBD1 as D (6 bases). The germline V gene has CDR1 DFQATT and CDR2 SNEGSKA (reference sequence). This CDR3 has 14 amino acids. Trimming shortened V by 6 bases and J by 3 bases, and 17 bases separated the two germline ends. CDR3 coding DNA: TGCAGTGCCAACGCAGGGGAGAGTTACTATGGCTACACCTTC. It is translated as CSANAGESYYGYTF.

The J gene is TRBJ2-1, the V gene TRBV29-1; 10 bases are shared with TRBD2. The J segment lost 2 bases and the V segment lost 3 bases, leaving 7 bases of the junction unmatched. This CDR3 is built from 16 residues. CDR1 and CDR2 (germline): SQVTM, ANQGSEA. The CDR3 is CSVEALAGTAYNEQFF. DNA for the CDR3: TGCAGCGTTGAGGCACTAGCGGGAACCGCCTACAATGAGCAGTTCTTC.

There are a few counts of this clonotype. This chain uses TRBV6-2 or TRBV6-3 with TRBJ2-7, with 9 positions matching TRBD1. The CDR3 is 16 amino acids. Germline CDR1 and CDR2: MNHEY and SVGEGT. The V segment lost 5 bases and the J segment 1 base; nucleotides outside the gene matches: 9. The DNA for the CDR3 is TGTGCCAGCAGTATACCGCCCGGGACAGGGTCCTACGAGCAGTACTTC. Protein product: CASSIPPGTGSYEQYF.

This clonotype was recorded a few times. The chain has TRBV12-3 or TRBV12-4 and TRBJ2-2; D ambiguous. The length of the CDR3 is 13 residues. The V and J ends lost 5 bases and 4 bases respectively, with 8 bases between them. The chain's CDR3 is CASSPRATGELFF. The DNA for the CDR3 is TGTGCCAGCAGTCCCCGGGCCACCGGGGAGCTGTTTTTT.

The chain uses TRBV20-1 and TRBJ2-3, with D possibly being TRBD1 or TRBD2 (5 bases each). The CDR3 loop spans 15 amino acids. With 5 bases removed from V and 0 bases from J, the gap between germline ends came to 15 bases. Germline V gives CDR1 DFQATT, CDR2 SNEGSKA (reference sequence). CDR3: CSAHLGELSTDTQYF. CDR3 in DNA: TGCAGTGCTCATTTAGGGGAGTTGAGCACAGATACGCAGTATTTT.